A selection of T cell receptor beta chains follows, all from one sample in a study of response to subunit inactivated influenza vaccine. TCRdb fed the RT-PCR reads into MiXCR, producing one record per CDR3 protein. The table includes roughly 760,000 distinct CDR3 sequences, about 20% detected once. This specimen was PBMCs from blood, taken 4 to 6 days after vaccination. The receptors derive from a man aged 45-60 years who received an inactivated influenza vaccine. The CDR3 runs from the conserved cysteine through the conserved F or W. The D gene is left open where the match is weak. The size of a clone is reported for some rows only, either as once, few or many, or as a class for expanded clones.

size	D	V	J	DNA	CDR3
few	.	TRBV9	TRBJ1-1	TGTGCCAGCAGCGTAGTGACGGCGAACACTGAAGCTTTCTTT	CASSVVTANTEAFF
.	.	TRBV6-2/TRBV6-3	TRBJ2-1	TGTGCCAGCAGTTACTCGACAGCACCTGAGCAGTTCTTC	CASSYSTAPEQFF
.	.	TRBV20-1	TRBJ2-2	TGCAGTGCTAGAAGGTTGGGGGAGTTCGGTACCGGGGAGCTGTTTTTT	CSARRLGEFGTGELFF
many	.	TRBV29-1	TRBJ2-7	TGCAGCGTTGTGTGGCGGGAATTCAAGCAGTACTTC	CSVVWREFKQYF
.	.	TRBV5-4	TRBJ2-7	TGTGCCAGCAGCTTGGACCGGGACGGAGCAAAGCGCGGCGAGCAGTACTTC	CASSLDRDGAKRGEQYF
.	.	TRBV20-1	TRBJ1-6	TGCAGTGCTTGGGACGAAAGCTCCTATAATTCACCCCTCCACTTT	CSAWDESSYNSPLHF
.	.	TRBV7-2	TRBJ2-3	TGTGCCAGCAGCTTACGGGAGTGGGATACGCAGTATTTT	CASSLREWDTQYF
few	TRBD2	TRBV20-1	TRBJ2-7	TGCAGTGCTAGAGTCCTTGCGGGGGACCCCTACGAGCAGTACTTC	CSARVLAGDPYEQYF
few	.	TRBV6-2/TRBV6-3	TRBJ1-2	TGTGCCAGCAGTTACCGGCGCCTCTATGGCTACACCTTC	CASSYRRLYGYTF
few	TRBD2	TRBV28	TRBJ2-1	TGTGCCAGCTGTGATAGGACTAGCGCATACAATGAGCAGTTCTTC	CASCDRTSAYNEQFF
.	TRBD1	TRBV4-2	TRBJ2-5	TGTGCCAGCAGCCACCGCGGACAGGGGGCTTCTGGAGAGACCCAGTACTTC	CASSHRGQGASGETQYF
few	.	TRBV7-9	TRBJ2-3	TGTGCCAGCAGCGGAGGAGCCAGGACTCAAGCGCAGTATTTT	CASSGGARTQAQYF
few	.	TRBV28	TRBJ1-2	TGTGCCAGCAGTTTATCCGAGGGGGGAGGGTCCTATGGCTACACCTTC	CASSLSEGGGSYGYTF
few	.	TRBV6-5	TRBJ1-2	TGTGCCAGCAGTTATCGCTCAAGGGTGGGTGGCTACACCTTC	CASSYRSRVGGYTF
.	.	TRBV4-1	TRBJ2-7	TGCGCCACCTCCTGGGGCTTAGCCTACGAGCAGTACTTC	CATSWGLAYEQYF
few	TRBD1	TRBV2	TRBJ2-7	TGTGCCAGCAGTGAAGCTAAGGACAGGGTGGGAAGCTCCTACGAGCAGTACTTC	CASSEAKDRVGSSYEQYF
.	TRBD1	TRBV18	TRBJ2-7	TGTGCCAGCTCTTCAGGGGACAGGGTGAACTTC	CASSSGDRVNF
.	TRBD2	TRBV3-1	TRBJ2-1	TGTGCCAGCAGCCAAGATCTTAGTGGACTAGCGGGATGTGAGCAGTTCTTC	CASSQDLSGLAGCEQFF
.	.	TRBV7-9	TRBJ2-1	TGTGCCAGCAGCTTAGTAGCCCGCTTAACCTACAATGAGCAGTTCTTC	CASSLVARLTYNEQFF
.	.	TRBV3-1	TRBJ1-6	TGTGCCAGCAGCCAAGATCGGGCGGGGAGCTATAATTCACCCCTCCACTTT	CASSQDRAGSYNSPLHF
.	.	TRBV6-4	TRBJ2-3	TGTGCCAGCAGTGACGGGGTGACAGATACGCAGTATTTT	CASSDGVTDTQYF
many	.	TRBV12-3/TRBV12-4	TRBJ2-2	TGTGCCAGCAGTTTACGGGTCGGGGAGCTGTTTTTT	CASSLRVGELFF
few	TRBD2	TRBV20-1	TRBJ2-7	TGCAGTGCTAGAGAGGGGACTAGCGGGGGGGCGGCCTCCGAGCAGTACTTC	CSAREGTSGGAASEQYF
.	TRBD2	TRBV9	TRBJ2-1	TGTGCCAGCAGCGTAATAGCGGGAGGACTTAATGAGCAGTTCTTC	CASSVIAGGLNEQFF
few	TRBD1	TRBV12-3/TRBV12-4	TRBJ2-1	TGTGCCAGCAGTTCTAGCTACAGGGGGCATGAGCAGTTCTTC	CASSSSYRGHEQFF
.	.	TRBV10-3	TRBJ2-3	TGTGCCGCCCTCGGCGGCGGGAACACAGATACGCAGTATTTT	CAALGGGNTDTQYF
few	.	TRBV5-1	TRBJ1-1	TGCGCCAGCAGCTTGGAGGGCCCTGGGACTGAAGCTTTCTTT	CASSLEGPGTEAFF
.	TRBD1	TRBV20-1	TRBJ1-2	TGCAGACCTACCACAGGGGTCGGTGGCTACACCTTC	CRPTTGVGGYTF
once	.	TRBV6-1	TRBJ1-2	TGTGCCACCCTACAGGGTGGTGTCTATGGCTACACCTTC	CATLQGGVYGYTF
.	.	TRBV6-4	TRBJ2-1	TGTGCCAGCAGTGACGTTCAACGGGAGATCTCCTACAATGAGCAGTTCTTC	CASSDVQREISYNEQFF
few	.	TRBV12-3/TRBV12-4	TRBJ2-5	TGTGCCAGCAGTTTTGGTCACTCACGGGAGACCCAGTACTTC	CASSFGHSRETQYF
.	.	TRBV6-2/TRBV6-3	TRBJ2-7	TGTGCCAGCAGTTACCATGGCGGGCAGTACTTC	CASSYHGGQYF